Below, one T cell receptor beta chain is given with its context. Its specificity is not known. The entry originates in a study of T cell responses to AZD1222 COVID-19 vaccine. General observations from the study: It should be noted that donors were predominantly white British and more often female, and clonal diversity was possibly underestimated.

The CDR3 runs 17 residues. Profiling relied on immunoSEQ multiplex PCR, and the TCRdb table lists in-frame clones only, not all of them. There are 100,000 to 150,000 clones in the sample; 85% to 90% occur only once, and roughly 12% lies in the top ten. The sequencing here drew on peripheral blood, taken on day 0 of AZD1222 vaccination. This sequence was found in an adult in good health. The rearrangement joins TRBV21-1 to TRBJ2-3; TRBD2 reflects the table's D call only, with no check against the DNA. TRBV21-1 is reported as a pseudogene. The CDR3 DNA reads TGTGCCAGCAGCTCACCCACCGGACTAGCTTGCACAGATACGCAGTATTTT. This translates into CASSSPTGLACTDTQYF.